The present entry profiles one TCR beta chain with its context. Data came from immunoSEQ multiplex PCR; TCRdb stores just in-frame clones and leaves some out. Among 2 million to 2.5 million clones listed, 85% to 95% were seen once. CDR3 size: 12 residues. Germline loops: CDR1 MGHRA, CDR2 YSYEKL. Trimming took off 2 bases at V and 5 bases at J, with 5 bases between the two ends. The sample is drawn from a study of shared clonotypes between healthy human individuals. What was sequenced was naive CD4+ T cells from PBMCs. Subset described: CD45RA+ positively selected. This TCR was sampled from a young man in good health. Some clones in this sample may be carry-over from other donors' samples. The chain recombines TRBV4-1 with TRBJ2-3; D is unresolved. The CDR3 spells CASSQLGDTQYF. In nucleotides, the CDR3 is TGCGCCAGCAGCCAACTGGGAGATACGCAGTATTTT.